This T cell receptor beta chain was captured by sequencing in a study of T-cell reconstitution after alpha-beta-depleted transplantation in children. The authors prepared the TCRbeta library with unique molecular identifiers. MiXCR was run by TCRdb on the PCR reads, yielding one entry per CDR3 protein. The sample holds 700,000 to 950,000 distinct CDR3 sequences, 16% seen once. The CDR3 is 14 amino acids. Trimming stripped 4 bases from V and 5 bases from J, with 14 bases between. Details on this clonotype: The antigen is undetermined.

Points from the study as a whole: Several hundred expanded graft clones reportedly were the source of alpha-beta T cells about two months after transplant.

The clonotype was recovered from a male patient under 18 who had a stem cell transplant for acute lymphoblastic leukemia, so the T cells may come from the graft donor. The sequencing here drew on PBMCs, mostly from graft donor cells, taken 360 days after TCRalphabeta/CD19-depleted stem cell transplant. The J gene is TRBJ2-5, the V gene TRBV12-3 or TRBV12-4, with D perhaps matching TRBD1 or TRBD2 (5 bases each). CDR3 DNA sequence: TGTGCCAGCAGTTCCCGGGACCCTGAGGAGACCCAGTACTTC. It encodes CASSSRDPEETQYF.